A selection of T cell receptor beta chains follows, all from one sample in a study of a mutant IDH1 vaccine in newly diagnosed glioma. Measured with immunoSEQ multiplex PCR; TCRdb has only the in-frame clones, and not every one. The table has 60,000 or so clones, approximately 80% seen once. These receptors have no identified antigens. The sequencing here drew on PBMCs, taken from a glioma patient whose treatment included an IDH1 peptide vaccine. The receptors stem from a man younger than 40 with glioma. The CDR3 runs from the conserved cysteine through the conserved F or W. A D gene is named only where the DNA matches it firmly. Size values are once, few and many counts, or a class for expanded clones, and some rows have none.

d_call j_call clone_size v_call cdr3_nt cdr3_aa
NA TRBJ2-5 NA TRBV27 TGTGCCAGCAGTTTTGGGGGGGAGACCCAGTACTTC CASSFGGETQYF
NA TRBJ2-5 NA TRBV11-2 TGTGCCAGCAGCCTGGGGGGGACACTTCAAGAGACCCAGTACTTC CASSLGGTLQETQYF
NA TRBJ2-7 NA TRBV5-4 TGTGCCAGCAGCTTGGAGTCGTCCTACGAGCAGTACTTC CASSLESSYEQYF
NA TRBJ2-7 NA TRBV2 TGTGCCAGCAGTCCCGGCACCTACGAGCAGTACTTC CASSPGTYEQYF
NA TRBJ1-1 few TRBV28 TGTGCCAGCAGTTTACTAGACAGGACTGAAGCTTTCTTT CASSLLDRTEAFF
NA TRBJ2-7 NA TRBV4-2 TGTGCCAGCAGCCTAACGAGGGGTCTCTCCTACGAGCAGTACTTC CASSLTRGLSYEQYF
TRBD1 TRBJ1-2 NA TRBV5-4 TGTGCCAGCAGCTTGTACTCGACAGGGCGTTCGGACGGCTACACCTTC CASSLYSTGRSDGYTF
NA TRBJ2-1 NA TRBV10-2 TGCGCCAGCGGGATTACAGGGATCGGTGAGCAGTTCTTC CASGITGIGEQFF
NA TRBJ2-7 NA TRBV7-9 TGTGCCAGCAGCTTAGGGACAGTGAGGGGCGAGCAGTACTTC CASSLGTVRGEQYF
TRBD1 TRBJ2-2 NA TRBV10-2 TGCGCCAGCAGTGAGTCGATGAGGGGGCGGAACACCGGGGAGCTGTTTTTT CASSESMRGRNTGELFF
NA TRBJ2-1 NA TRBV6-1 TGTGCCGCCGAAGGTGGCAATGAGCAGTTCTTC CAAEGGNEQFF
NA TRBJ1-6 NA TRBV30 TGTGCCTGGAGTGACCAAAATAATTCACCCCTCCACTTT CAWSDQNNSPLHF
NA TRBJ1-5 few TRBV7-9 TGTGCCAGCAGCTTACAGATAAATCAGCCCCAGCATTTT CASSLQINQPQHF
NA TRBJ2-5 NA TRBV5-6 TGTGCCAGCAGCCAGGGACATGGGGAGACCCAGTACTTC CASSQGHGETQYF
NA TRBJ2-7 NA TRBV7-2 TGTGCCAGCAGCTTAGCGTTCGGCAAGCACTTC CASSLAFGKHF
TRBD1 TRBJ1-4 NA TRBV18 TGTGCCAGCTCACCATTACGGGACAGGGCCTATATTGGTGAAAAACTGTTTTTT CASSPLRDRAYIGEKLFF
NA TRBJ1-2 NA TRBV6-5 TGTGCCAGCAGAGGTTTGTCAGGCTATGGCTACACCTTC CASRGLSGYGYTF
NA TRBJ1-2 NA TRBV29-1 TGCAGCGTCGCCTGGGGTCCGGGATATGGCTACACCTTC CSVAWGPGYGYTF
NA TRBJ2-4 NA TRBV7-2 TGTGCCAGCAGCCCTAGTCGGGTAGCCAAAAACATTCAGTACTTC CASSPSRVAKNIQYF
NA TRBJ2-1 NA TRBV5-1 TGCGCCAGCAGCCTTAGCGGTTCTTTCAATGAGCAGTTCTTC CASSLSGSFNEQFF
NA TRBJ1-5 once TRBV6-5 TGTGCCAGCAGTTACACGGAGTTCCAGCCCCAGCATTTT CASSYTEFQPQHF
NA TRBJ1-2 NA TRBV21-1 TGTGCCAGCAGCAAAGAGGGGAGGGACGCTCGCGGCTACACCTTC CASSKEGRDARGYTF
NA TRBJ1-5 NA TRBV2 TGTGCCAGCAGCCGAAGACGGGATAGCAATCAGCCCCAGCATTTT CASSRRRDSNQPQHF
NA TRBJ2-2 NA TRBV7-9 TGTGCCAGCAGACCTCACAGGGAACTCACCGGGGAGCTGTTTTTT CASRPHRELTGELFF
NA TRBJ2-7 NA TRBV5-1 TGCGCCAGCAGCTGGAGACAGGTCTCCTACGAGCAGTACTTC CASSWRQVSYEQYF
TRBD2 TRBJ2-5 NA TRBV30 TGTGCCTGTCTGAAGCGGGGTTCGCAAGAGACCCAGTACTTC CACLKRGSQETQYF
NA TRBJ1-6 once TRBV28 TGTGCCAGCAGTTCGGCTAGGGGGGGACATAATTCACCCCTCCACTTT CASSSARGGHNSPLHF
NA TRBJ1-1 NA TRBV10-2 TGCGCCAGCAGTGAAACTGGGGGAAAGAACACTGAAGCTTTCTTT CASSETGGKNTEAFF
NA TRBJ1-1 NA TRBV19 TGTGCCAGTAGCAGCCGGGCGAGTGCCGGTTGGATGAACACTGAAGCTTTCTTT CASSSRASAGWMNTEAFF
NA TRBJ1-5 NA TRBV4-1 TGCGCCAGCAGCTCCACGCTAAAAAACCGGGGGAGCAATCAGCCCCAGCATTTT CASSSTLKNRGSNQPQHF
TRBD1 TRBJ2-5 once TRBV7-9 TGTGCCAGCAGCTCAAGGACAGGGCAAGAGACCCAGTACTTC CASSSRTGQETQYF
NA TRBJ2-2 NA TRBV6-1 TGTGCCAGCAGTATGGGGGTGGGCACCGGGGAGCTGTTTTTT CASSMGVGTGELFF